This TCR beta chain was retrieved from a study of shared clonotypes between healthy human individuals. Terminally differentiated effector memory CD45RA+ cells were left out of the naive CD8 fraction, which was CD45RO-negative and positively selected for CCR7. Assay: immunoSEQ multiplex PCR; the TCRdb copy retains only in-frame clones and omits some. The top ten hold around 1.1% of the sample, which has about 2 million clones, just under 95% seen once. This clone was picked up one time. Germline-derived CDR1 and CDR2 are SGDLS and YYNGEE. V dropped 0 bases and J dropped 3; count of bases not matched to a gene: 7. There are 16 residues in the CDR3.

The specimen sequenced was naive CD8+ T cells sorted from blood. The V and J genes are TRBV9 and TRBJ1-2, with 8 bases fitting TRBD1. The clonotype comes from a man between 18 and 29 years old in good health. CDR3 residues: CASSVAGPGGHYGYTF. The CDR3 DNA reads as TGTGCCAGCAGCGTAGCTGGGCCAGGGGGCCACTATGGCTACACCTTC.